This T cell receptor (beta chain) is from a study of CD8 T cells in ankylosing spondylitis. Study results and limitations: It appeared that ankylosing spondylitis blood was characterized by a TCR beta motif of eight highly homologous variants. Disease-associated clonotypes exhibited CD8+ identity and were relatively infrequent in peripheral blood. It was reported that disease-linked clones were significantly enriched in matched ankylosing spondylitis synovial fluid.

This clonotype was recorded a few times. Its antigen is unknown. Germline V gives CDR1 SGDLS, CDR2 YYNGEE. Trimming at V came to 3 bases and at J to 5 bases, leaving 11 bases not matched to a gene. The CDR3 totals 16 residues. Using quantitative 5'-RACE with molecular barcodes, the authors made TCR beta libraries. MiXCR was run by TCRdb on the 5' RACE reads, yielding one entry per CDR3 protein. The sample yields tens of thousands of distinct CDR3 sequences, around 8.3% seen once. The J gene is TRBJ2-5, the V gene TRBV9, with 9 bases that match TRBD2. The clonotype was recovered from a male donor with ankylosing spondylitis. Sequenced input: blood, either unsorted or a sorted T cell fraction (not recorded which). The DNA of the CDR3 is TGTGCCAGCAGCGCCGGGTGGCTAGCGGGAAGGGAGACCCAGTACTTC. The encoded protein is CASSAGWLAGRETQYF.